This T cell receptor beta chain was documented in a study of T cell responses to AZD1222 COVID-19 vaccine. Study at large: Second doses at about 4 or about 12 weeks were pooled.

General study points: Most donors were white British, females outnumbered males, and clonal diversity was possibly underestimated. Vaccine-associated CD4 TCRs ranged over spike, dominating at 160-218 and 743-854.

V shed 3 bases, J shed 12 bases, and the junction held 7 bases outside the gene matches. CDR1 SNHLY and CDR2 FYNNEI come from the germline V gene. This CDR3 region has 14 residues. As to this clone: Its target is not known.

Assay used: immunoSEQ multiplex PCR; TCRdb lists only in-frame clones, some missing. The sample lists roughly 93,000 clones, roughly 87% occurring once. This sample comprised peripheral blood, obtained on day 0 of AZD1222 vaccination. J is TRBJ2-1 and V is TRBV2; TRBD2 aligns across 11 bases. This clonotype originated in an adult in good health. The DNA for the CDR3 is TGTGCCAGCAGTGATAGCGGGGGGGCCTATCGGCAGTTCTTC. Amino acid sequence: CASSDSGGAYRQFF.